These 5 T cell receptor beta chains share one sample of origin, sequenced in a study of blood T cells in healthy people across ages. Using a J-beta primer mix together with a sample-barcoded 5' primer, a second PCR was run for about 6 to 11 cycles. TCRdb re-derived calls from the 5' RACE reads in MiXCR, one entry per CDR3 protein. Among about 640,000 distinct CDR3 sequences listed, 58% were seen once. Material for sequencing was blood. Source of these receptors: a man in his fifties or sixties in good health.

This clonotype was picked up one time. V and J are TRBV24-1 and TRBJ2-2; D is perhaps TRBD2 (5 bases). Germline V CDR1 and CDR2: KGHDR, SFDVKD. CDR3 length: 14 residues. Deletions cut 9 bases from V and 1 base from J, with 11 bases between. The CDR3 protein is CATSSGGNTGELFF. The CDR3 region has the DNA TGTGCCACCTCGAGCGGAGGGAACACCGGGGAGCTGTTTTTT.

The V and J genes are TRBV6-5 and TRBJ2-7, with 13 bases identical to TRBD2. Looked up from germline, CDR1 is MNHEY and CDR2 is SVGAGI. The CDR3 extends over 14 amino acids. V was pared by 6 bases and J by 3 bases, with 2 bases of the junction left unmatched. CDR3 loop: CASRRTSGGYEQYF. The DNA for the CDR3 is TGTGCCAGCAGGCGGACTAGCGGGGGCTACGAGCAGTACTTC.

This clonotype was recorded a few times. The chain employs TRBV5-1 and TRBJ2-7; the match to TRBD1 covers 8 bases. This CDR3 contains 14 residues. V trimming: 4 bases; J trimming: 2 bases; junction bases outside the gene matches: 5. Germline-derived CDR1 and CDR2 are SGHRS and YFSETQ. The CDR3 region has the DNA TGCGCCAGCAGCCAGGACAGGGCGGCCTACGAGCAGTACTTC. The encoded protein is CASSQDRAAYEQYF.

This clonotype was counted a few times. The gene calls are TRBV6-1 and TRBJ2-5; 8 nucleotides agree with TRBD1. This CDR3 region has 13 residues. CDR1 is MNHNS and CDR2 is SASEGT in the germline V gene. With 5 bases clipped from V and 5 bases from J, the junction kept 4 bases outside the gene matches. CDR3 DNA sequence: TGTGCCAGCAGTACTACAGGGGGGGAGACCCAGTACTTC. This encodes CASSTTGGETQYF.

CDR3 sequence (DNA): TGTGCCAGCAGTTTTGGGCAGGGGGCCTCTGGGGCCAACGTCCTGACTTTC. Translated, it gives CASSFGQGASGANVLTF. J is TRBJ2-6 and V is TRBV12-3 or TRBV12-4, with 8 nucleotides matching TRBD1. The CDR3 runs 17 residues. V dropped 3 bases and J dropped 0; count of bases not matched to a gene: 4.